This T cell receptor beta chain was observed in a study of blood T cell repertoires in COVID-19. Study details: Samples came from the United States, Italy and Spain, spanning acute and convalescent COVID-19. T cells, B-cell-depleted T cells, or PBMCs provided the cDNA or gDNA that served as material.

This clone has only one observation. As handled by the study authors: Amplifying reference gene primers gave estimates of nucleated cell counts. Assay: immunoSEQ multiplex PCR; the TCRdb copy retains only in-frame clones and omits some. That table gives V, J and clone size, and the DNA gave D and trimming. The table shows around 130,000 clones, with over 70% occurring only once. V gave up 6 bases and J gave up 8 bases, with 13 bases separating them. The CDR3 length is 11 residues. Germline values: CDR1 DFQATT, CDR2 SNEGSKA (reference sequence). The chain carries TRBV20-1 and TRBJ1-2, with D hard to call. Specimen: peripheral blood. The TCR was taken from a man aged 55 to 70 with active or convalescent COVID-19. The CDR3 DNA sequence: TGCAGTGCACCAGAAGAGGGAGGCTACACCTTC. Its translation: CSAPEEGGYTF.